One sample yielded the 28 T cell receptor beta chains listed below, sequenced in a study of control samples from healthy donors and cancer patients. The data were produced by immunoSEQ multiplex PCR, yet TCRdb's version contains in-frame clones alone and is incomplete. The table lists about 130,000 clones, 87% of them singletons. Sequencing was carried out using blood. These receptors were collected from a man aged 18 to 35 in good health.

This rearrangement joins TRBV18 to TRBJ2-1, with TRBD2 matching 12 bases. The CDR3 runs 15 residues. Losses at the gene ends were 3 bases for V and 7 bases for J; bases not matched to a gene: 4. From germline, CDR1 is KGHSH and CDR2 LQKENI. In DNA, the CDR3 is TGTGCCAGCTCACCCCTAGCGGGAGGGCCGAATGAGCAGTTCTTC. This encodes CASSPLAGGPNEQFF.

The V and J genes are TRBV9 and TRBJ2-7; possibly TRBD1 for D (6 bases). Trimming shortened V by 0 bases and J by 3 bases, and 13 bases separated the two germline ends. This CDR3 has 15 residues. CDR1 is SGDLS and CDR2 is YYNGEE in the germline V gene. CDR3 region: CASSVEGRTDYEQYF. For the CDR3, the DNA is TGTGCCAGCAGCGTAGAGGGGCGGACAGACTACGAGCAGTACTTC.

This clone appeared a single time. CDR3 amino acids: CASSPAHWGEAFF. The CDR3 DNA sequence: TGTGCCAGCTCACCGGCCCATTGGGGTGAAGCTTTCTTT. The V call is TRBV18, the J call TRBJ1-1; no clear D. Germline assignment: CDR1 KGHSH and CDR2 LQKENI. With 3 bases removed from V and 7 bases from J, the gap between germline ends came to 12 bases. This CDR3 has 13 amino acids.

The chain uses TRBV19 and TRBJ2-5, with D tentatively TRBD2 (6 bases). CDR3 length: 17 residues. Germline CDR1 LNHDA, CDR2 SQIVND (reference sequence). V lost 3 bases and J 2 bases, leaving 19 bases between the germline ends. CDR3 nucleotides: TGTGCCAGTAGTATTATCGGTAATCGAGGGACTCAAGAGACCCAGTACTTC. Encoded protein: CASSIIGNRGTQETQYF.

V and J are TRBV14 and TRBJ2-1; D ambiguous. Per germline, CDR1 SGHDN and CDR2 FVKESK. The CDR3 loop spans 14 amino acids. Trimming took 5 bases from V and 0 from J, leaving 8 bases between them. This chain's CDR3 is CASSIRASYNEQFF. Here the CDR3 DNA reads TGTGCCAGCAGCATAAGGGCCTCCTACAATGAGCAGTTCTTC.

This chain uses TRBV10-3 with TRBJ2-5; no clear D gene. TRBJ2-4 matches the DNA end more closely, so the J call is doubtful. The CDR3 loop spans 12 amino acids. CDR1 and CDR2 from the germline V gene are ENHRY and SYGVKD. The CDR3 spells CAISERQPIQYF. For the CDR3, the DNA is TGTGCCATCAGTGAGAGGCAGCCCATTCAGTACTTC.

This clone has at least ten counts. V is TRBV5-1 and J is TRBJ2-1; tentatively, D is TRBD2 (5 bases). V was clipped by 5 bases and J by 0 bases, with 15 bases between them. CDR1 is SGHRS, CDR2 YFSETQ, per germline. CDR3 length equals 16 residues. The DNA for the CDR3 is TGCGCCAGCAGTGGCGGTGGACTTATCTCCTACAATGAGCAGTTCTTC. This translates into CASSGGGLISYNEQFF. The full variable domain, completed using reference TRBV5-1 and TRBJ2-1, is KAGVTQTPRYLIKTRGQQVTLSCSPISGHRSVSWYQQTPGQGLQFLFEYFSETQRNKGNFPGRFSGRQFSNSRSEMNVSTLELGDSALYLCASSGGGLISYNEQFFGPGTRLTVL.

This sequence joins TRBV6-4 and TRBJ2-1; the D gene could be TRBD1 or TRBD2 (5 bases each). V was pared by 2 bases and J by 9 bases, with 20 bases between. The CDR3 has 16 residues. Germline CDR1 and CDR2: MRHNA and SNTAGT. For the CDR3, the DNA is TGTGCCAGCAGTGACACCGGGACGCAGAAAAGCGGTGAGCAGTTCTTC. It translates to CASSDTGTQKSGEQFF.

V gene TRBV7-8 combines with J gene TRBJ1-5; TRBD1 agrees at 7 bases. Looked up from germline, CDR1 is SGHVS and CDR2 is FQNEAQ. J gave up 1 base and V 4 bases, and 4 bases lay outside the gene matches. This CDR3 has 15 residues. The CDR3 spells CASSSNRGSNQPQHF. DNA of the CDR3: TGTGCCAGCAGCTCTAACAGGGGAAGCAATCAGCCCCAGCATTTT.

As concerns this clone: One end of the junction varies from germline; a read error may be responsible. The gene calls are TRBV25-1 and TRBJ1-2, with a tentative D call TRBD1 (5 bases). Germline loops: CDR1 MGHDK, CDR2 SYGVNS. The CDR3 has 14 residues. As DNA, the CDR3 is TGTGCCAGCAGTCAATACCGGACCGGGACCCGCTACACCTTC. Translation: CASSQYRTGTRYTF.

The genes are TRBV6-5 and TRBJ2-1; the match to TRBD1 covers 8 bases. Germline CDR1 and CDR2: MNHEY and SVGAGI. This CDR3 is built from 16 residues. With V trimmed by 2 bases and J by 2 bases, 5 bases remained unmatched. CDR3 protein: CASSYLVRGPYNEQFF. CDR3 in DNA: TGTGCCAGCAGTTACCTAGTCAGGGGGCCCTACAATGAGCAGTTCTTC.

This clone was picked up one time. CDR3 sequence: CASSFVTSGNEQYF. The CDR3 region has the DNA TGTGCCAGCAGCTTCGTGACTAGCGGGAACGAGCAGTACTTC. This chain connects TRBV5-4 to TRBJ2-7, with 11 bases matching TRBD2. With V trimmed by 2 bases and J by 5 bases, 3 bases remained unmatched. CDR1 and CDR2 from the germline V gene are SGHNT and YYREEE (reference sequence). This CDR3 is 14 amino acids long.

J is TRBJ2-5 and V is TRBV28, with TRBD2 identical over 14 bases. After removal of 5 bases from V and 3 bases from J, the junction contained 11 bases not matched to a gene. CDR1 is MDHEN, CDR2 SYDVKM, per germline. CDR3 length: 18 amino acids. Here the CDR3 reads CASSQGTSGSKKEETQYF. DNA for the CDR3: TGTGCCAGCAGTCAAGGGACTAGCGGGAGTAAAAAGGAAGAGACCCAGTACTTC.

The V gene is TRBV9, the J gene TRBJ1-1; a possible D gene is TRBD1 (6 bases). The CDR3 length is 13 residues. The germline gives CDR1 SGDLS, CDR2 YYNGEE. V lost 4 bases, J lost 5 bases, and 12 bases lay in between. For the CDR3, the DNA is TGTGCCAGCAGCCTCACAGGGAGTACTGAAGCTTTCTTT. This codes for CASSLTGSTEAFF.

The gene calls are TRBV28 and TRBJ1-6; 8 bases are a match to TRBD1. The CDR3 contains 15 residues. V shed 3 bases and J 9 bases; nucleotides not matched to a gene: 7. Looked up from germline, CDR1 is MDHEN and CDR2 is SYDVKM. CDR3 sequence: CASSFQAGGTSPLHF. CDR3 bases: TGTGCCAGCAGTTTCCAAGCAGGGGGCACTTCACCCCTCCACTTT. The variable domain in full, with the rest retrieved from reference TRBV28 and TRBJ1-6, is DVKVTQSSRYLVKRTGEKVFLECVQDMDHENMFWYRQDPGLGLRLIYFSYDVKMKEKGDIPEGYSVSREKKERFSLILESASTNQTSMYLCASSFQAGGTSPLHFGNGTRLTVT.

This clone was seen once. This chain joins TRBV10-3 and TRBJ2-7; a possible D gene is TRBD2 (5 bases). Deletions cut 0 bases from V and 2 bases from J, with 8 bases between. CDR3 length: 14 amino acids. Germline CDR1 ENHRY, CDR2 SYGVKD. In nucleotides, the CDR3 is TGTGCCATCAGTGAGTCAGTACTAGCCTACGAGCAGTACTTC. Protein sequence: CAISESVLAYEQYF.

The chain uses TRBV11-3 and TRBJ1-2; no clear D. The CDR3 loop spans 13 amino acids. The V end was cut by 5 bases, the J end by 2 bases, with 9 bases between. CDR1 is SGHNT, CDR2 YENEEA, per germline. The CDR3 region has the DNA TGTGCCAGCAGCATACAAGGGAACTATGGCTACACCTTC. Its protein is CASSIQGNYGYTF.

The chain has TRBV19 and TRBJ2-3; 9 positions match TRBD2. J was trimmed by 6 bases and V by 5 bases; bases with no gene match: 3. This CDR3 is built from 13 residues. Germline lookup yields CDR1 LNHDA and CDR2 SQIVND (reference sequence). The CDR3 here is CASSVGLADTQYF. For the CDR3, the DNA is TGTGCCAGTAGTGTCGGACTAGCGGATACGCAGTATTTT.

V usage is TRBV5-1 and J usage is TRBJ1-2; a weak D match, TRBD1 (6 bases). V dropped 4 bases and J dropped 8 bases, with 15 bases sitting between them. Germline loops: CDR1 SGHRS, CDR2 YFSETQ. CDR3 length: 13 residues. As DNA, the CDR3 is TGCGCCAGCAGCGTGGGGGGCGAGGGAGGCTACACCTTC. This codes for CASSVGGEGGYTF. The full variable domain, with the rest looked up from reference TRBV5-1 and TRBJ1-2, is KAGVTQTPRYLIKTRGQQVTLSCSPISGHRSVSWYQQTPGQGLQFLFEYFSETQRNKGNFPGRFSGRQFSNSRSEMNVSTLELGDSALYLCASSVGGEGGYTFGSGTRLTVV.

CDR3 protein: CASSLRQALNTEAFF. CDR3 nucleotides: TGCGCCAGCAGCTTGCGTCAGGCACTGAACACTGAAGCTTTCTTT. This chain connects TRBV5-1 to TRBJ1-1, with D uncertain. Per germline, CDR1 SGHRS and CDR2 YFSETQ. This CDR3 contains 15 residues. V was cut by 1 base and J by 0 bases, with 10 bases left in between.

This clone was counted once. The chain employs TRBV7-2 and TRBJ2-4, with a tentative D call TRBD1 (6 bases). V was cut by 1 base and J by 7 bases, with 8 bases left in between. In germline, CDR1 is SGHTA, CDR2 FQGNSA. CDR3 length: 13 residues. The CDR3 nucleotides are TGTGCCAGCAGCTTAGAAAGGGGGAACATTCAGTACTTC. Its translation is CASSLERGNIQYF.

CDR3 sequence: CASIYRGGNYGYTF. The CDR3 DNA sequence: TGTGCCAGCATATACCGGGGAGGGAACTATGGCTACACCTTC. This sequence joins TRBV6-5 and TRBJ1-2; no reliable D call. The germline V and J ends were trimmed by 7 bases and 2 bases, with 14 bases remaining between them. CDR3 length: 14 residues. CDR1 and CDR2 from the germline V gene are MNHEY and SVGAGI.

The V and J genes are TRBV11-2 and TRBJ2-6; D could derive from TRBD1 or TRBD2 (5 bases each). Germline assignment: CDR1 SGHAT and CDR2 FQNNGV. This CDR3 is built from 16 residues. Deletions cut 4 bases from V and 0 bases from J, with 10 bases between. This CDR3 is CASSSGRRSGANVLTF. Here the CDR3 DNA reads TGTGCCAGCAGCTCGGGACGGCGCTCTGGGGCCAACGTCCTGACTTTC.

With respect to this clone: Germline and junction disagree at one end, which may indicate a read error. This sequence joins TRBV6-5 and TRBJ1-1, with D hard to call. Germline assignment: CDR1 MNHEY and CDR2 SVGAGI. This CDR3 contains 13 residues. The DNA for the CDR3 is TGTGCCAGCAGTGACTCCAACGACAAGACGGCTTTCTTT. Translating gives CASSDSNDKTAFF.

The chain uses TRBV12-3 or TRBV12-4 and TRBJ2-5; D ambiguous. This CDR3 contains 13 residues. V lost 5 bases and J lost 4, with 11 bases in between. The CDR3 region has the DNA TGTGCCAGCAGTCTCACGATGGGAGAGACCCAGTACTTC. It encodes CASSLTMGETQYF.

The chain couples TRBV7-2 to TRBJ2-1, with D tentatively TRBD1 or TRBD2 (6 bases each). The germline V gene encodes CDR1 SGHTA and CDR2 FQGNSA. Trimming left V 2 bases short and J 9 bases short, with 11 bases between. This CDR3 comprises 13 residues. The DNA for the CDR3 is TGTGCCAGCAGCTTATTGGGGGGCAGTGAGCAGTTCTTC. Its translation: CASSLLGGSEQFF. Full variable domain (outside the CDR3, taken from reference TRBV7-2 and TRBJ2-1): GAGVSQSPSNKVTEKGKDVELRCDPISGHTALYWYRQSLGQGLEFLIYFQGNSAPDKSGLPSDRFSAERTGGSVSTLTIQRTQQEDSAVYLCASSLLGGSEQFFGPGTRLTVL.

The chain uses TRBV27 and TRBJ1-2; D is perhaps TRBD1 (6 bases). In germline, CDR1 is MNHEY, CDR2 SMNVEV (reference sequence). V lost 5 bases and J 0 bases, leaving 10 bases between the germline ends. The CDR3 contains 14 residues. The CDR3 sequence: CASSPGVTNYGYTF. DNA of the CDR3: TGTGCCAGCAGTCCAGGGGTAACTAACTATGGCTACACCTTC.

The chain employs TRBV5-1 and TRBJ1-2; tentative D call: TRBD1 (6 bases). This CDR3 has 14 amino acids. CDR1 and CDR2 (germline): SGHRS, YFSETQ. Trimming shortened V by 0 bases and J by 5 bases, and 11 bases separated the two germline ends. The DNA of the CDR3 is TGCGCCAGCAGCTTGGACAGGGTCGAGTATGGCTACACCTTC. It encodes CASSLDRVEYGYTF.